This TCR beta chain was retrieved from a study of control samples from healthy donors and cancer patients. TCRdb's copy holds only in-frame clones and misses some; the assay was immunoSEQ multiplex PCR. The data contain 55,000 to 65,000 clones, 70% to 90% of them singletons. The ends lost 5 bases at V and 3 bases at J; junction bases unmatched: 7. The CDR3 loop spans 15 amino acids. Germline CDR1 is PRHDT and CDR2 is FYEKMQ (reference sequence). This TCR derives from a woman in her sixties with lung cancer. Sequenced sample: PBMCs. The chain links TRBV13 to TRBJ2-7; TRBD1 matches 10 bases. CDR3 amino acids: CASSNRDRGNYEQYF. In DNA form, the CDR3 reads TGTGCCAGCAGCAACCGGGACAGGGGAAACTACGAGCAGTACTTC.